This TCR beta chain was recovered during a study of CDR3 diversity in severe acne. TCRdb passed the PCR reads through MiXCR, listing each CDR3 protein once. The sample consists of more than 80,000 distinct CDR3 sequences, about 53% of them appearing once. The germline gives CDR1 SEHNR, CDR2 FQNEAQ (reference sequence). V was shortened by 1 base and J by 3 bases, with 10 bases between the two germline ends. This CDR3 has 14 residues. Specimen: blood. This TCR was sampled from a male donor with severe acne vulgaris. The chain carries TRBV7-9 and TRBJ2-7, with D perhaps TRBD1 (6 bases). In nucleotides, the CDR3 is TGTGCCAGCAGCTTAGGGGACACCGACTACGAGCAGTACTTC. It encodes CASSLGDTDYEQYF.